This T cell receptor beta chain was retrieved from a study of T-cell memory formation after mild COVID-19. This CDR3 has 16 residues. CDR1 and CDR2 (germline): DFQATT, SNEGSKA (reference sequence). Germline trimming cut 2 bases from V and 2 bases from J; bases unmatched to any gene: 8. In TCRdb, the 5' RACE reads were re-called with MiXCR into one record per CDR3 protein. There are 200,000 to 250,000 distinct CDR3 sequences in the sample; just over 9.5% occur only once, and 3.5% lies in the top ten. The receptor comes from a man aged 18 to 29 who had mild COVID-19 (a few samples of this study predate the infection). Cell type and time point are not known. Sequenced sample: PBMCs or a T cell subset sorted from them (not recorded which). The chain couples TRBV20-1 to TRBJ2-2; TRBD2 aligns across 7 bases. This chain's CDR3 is CSARPLAAENTGELFF. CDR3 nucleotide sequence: TGCAGTGCTAGACCCCTAGCGGCCGAAAACACCGGGGAGCTGTTTTTT.